A single TCR beta chain is shown here with its context. This sample is part of a study of PD-L1 blockade in urothelial cancer. Study background: Blood underwent analysis 3 weeks (second dose) and 6 weeks after treatment began.

The time point: pretreatment peripheral blood. The V and J ends lost 5 bases and 1 base respectively, with 8 bases between them. Germline V gene lookup returns CDR1 MDHEN and CDR2 SYDVKM. The CDR3 loop spans 14 amino acids. This table comes from immunoSEQ multiplex PCR, and its TCRdb copy is limited to in-frame clones, with some not included. The table includes fewer than 100,000 clones, around four fifths detected once. This clonotype was sampled from a man aged 40-55 years with urothelial cancer. Here the sequenced sample was PBMCs, taken around atezolizumab (anti-PD-L1) treatment. The chain employs TRBV28 and TRBJ2-2; tentatively, D is TRBD1 (6 bases). The CDR3 bases are TGTGCCAGCAGTCGACAGGTGAACACCGGGGAGCTGTTTTTT. Residues: CASSRQVNTGELFF.